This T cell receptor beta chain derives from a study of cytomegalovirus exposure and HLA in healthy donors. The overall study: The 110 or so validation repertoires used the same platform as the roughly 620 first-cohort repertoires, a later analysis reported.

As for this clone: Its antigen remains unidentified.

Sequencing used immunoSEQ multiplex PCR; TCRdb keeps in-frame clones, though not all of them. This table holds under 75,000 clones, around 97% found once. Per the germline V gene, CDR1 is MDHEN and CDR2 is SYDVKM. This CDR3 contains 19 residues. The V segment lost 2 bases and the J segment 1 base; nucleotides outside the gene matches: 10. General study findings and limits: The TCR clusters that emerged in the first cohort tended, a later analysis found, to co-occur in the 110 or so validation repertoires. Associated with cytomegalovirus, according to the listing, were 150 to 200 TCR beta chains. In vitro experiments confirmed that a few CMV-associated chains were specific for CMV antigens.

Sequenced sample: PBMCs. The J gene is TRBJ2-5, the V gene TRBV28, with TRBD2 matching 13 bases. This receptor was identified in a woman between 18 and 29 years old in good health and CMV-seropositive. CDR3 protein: CASSLGFGLAGVVQETQYF. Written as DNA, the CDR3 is TGTGCCAGCAGTTTAGGGTTCGGACTAGCGGGAGTGGTCCAAGAGACCCAGTACTTC.